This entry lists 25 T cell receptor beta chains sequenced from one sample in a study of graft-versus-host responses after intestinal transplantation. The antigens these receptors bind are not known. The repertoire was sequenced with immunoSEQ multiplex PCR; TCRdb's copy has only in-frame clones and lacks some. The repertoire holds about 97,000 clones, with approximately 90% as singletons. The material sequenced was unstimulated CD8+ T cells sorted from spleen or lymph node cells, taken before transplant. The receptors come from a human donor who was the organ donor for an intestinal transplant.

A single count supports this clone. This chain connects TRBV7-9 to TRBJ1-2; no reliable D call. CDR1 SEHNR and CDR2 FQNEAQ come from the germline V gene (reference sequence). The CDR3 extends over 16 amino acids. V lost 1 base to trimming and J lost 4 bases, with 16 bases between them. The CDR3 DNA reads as TGTGCCAGCAGCTTAGGGCCCTCTGAATTCCTCTATGGCTACACCTTC. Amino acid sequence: CASSLGPSEFLYGYTF.

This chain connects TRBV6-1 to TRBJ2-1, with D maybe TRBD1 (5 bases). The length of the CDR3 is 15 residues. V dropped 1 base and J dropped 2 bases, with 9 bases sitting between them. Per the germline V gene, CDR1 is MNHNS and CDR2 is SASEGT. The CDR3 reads CASSEVWGPYNEQFF. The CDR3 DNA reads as TGTGCCAGCAGTGAAGTTTGGGGCCCCTACAATGAGCAGTTCTTC.

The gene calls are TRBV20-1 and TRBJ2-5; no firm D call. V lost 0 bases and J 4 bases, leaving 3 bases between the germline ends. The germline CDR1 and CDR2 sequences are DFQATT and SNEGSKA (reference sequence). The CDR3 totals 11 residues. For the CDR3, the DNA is TGCAGTGCTAGAGAGCGAGAGACCCAGTACTTC. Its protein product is CSARERETQYF.

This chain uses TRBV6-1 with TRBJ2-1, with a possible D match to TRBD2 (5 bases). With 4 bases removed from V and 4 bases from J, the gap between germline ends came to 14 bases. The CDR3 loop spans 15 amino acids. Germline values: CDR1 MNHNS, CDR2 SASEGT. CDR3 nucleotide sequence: TGTGCCAGCAGTGCCCTAGCTGTGCCTTACAATGAGCAGTTCTTC. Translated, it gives CASSALAVPYNEQFF.

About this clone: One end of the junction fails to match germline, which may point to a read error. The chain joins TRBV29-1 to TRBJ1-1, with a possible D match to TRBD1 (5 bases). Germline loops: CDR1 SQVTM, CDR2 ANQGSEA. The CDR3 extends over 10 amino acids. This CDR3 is CSVQQALLVF. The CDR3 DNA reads TGCAGCGTCCAACAGGCCTTACTGGTCTTT.

The CDR3 is CASSLVGQMNTEAFF. CDR3 bases: TGTGCCAGCAGCTTAGTTGGCCAGATGAACACTGAAGCTTTCTTT. The chain employs TRBV13 and TRBJ1-1; unclear D gene. The CDR3 is made up of 15 amino acids. V lost 1 base to trimming and J lost 0 bases, with 9 bases between them. Germline lookup yields CDR1 PRHDT and CDR2 FYEKMQ (reference sequence).

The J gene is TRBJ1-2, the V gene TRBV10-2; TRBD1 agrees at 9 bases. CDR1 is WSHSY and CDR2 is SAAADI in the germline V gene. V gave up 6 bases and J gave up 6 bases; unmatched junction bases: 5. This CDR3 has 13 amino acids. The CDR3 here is CASRGQGSDGYTF. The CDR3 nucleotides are TGCGCCAGCAGGGGACAGGGTAGTGATGGCTACACCTTC.

This CDR3 reads CASSYTGAGANVLTF. DNA for the CDR3: TGTGCCAGCAGTTATACAGGGGCTGGGGCCAACGTCCTGACTTTC. This sequence joins TRBV6-6 and TRBJ2-6, with 7 bases matching TRBD1. V was clipped by 3 bases and J by 2 bases; unmatched bases: 1. Germline V gene data show CDR1 as MNHNY and CDR2 as SVGAGI (reference sequence). The CDR3 extends over 15 amino acids.

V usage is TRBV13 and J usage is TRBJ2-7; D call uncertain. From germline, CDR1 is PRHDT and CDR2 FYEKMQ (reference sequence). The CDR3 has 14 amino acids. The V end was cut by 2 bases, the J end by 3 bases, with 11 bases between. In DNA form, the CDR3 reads TGTGCCAGCAGCTTACCTACTGTAAACTACGAGCAGTACTTC. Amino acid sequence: CASSLPTVNYEQYF.

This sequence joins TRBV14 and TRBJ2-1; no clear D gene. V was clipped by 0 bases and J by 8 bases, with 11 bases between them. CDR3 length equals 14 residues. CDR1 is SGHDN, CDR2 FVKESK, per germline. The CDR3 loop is CASSQDFRLDEQFF. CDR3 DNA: TGTGCCAGCAGCCAAGATTTTCGGTTGGATGAGCAGTTCTTC. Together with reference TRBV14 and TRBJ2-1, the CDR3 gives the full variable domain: EAGVTQFPSHSVIEKGQTVTLRCDPISGHDNLYWYRRVMGKEIKFLLHFVKESKQDESGMPNNRFLAERTGGTYSTLKVQPAELEDSGVYFCASSQDFRLDEQFFGPGTRLTVL.

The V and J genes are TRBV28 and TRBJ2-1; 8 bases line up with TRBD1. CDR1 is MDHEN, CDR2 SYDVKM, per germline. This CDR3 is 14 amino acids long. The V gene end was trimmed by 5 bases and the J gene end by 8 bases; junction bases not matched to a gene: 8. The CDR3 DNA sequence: TGTGCCAGCAGTCCCGTGGACAGGGTCCATGAGCAGTTCTTC. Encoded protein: CASSPVDRVHEQFF.

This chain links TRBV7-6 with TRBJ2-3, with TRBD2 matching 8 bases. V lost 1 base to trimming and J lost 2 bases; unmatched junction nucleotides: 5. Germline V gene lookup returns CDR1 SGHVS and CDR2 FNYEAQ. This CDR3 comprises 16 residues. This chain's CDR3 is CASSLVWRGATDTQYF. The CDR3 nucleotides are TGTGCCAGCAGCTTAGTTTGGCGGGGGGCCACAGATACGCAGTATTTT.

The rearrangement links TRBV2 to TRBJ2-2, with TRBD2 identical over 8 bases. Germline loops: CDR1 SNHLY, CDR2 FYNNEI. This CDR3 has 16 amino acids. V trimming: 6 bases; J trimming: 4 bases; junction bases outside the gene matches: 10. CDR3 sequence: CASRDSAGVGTGELFF. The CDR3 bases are TGTGCCAGCAGGGATTCAGCGGGAGTGGGCACCGGGGAGCTGTTTTTT.

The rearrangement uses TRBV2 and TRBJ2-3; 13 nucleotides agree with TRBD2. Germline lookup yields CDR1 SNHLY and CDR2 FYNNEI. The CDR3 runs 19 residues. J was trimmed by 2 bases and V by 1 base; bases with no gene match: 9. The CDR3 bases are TGTGCCAGCAGTGAAGTGGGGGGACTAGCGGGGAAACTCACAGATACGCAGTATTTT. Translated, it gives CASSEVGGLAGKLTDTQYF.

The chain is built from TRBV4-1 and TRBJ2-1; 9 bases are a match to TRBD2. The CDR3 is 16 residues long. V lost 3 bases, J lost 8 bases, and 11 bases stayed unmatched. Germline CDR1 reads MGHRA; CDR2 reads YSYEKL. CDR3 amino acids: CASSHPREGLAYEQFF. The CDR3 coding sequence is TGCGCCAGCAGCCATCCGCGGGAGGGCCTTGCCTATGAGCAGTTCTTC.

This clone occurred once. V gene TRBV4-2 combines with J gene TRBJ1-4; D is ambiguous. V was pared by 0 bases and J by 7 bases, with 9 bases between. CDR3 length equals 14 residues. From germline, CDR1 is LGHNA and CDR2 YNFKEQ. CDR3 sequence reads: CASSQDEQSEKLFF. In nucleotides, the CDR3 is TGTGCCAGCAGCCAAGATGAACAAAGTGAAAAACTGTTTTTT.

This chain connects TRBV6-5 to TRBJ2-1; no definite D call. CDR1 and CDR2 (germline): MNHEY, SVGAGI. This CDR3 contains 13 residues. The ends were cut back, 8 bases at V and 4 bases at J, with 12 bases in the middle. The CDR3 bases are TGTGCCAGCCGATCAGGCGCTTACAATGAGCAGTTCTTC. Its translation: CASRSGAYNEQFF.

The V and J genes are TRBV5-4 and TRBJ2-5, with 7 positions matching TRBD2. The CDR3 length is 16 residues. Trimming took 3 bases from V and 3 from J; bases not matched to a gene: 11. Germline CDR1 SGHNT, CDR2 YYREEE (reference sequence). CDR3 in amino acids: CASSSLGLAVEETQYF. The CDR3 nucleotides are TGTGCCAGCAGCTCGCTGGGGCTAGCGGTGGAAGAGACCCAGTACTTC.

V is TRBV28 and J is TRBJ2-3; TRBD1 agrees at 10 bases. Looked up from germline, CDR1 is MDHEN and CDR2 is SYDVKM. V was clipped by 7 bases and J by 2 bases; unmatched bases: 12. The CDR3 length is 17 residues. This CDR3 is CASTPPSGTGVTDTQYF. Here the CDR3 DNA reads TGTGCCAGCACCCCACCCTCGGGGACAGGGGTCACAGATACGCAGTATTTT.

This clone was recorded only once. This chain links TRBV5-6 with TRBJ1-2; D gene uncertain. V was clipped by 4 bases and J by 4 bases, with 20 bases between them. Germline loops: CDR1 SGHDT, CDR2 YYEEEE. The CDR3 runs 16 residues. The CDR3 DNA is TGTGCCAGCAGCCACACACCAGCGTCGGCTAGCTATGGCTACACCTTC. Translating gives CASSHTPASASYGYTF.

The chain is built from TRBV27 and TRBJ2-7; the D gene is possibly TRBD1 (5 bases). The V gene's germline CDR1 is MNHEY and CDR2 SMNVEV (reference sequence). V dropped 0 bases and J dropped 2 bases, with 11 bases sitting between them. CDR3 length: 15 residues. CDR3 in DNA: TGTGCCAGCAGTTTATCGACAGCTATGACCTACGAGCAGTACTTC. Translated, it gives CASSLSTAMTYEQYF.

The CDR3 coding sequence is TGTGCCAGCAGCAGTAGCCCCGACAGGGCGAACACTGAAGCTTTCTTT. Its protein is CASSSSPDRANTEAFF. The chain links TRBV7-6 to TRBJ1-1; TRBD1 matches at 7 bases. This CDR3 contains 16 residues. Germline-derived CDR1 and CDR2 are SGHVS and FNYEAQ. J gave up 1 base and V 5 bases, and 10 bases lay outside the gene matches.

The CDR3 DNA reads TGTGCCAGCAGTTACTCGTCCGCGTCGTACAATGAGCAGTTCTTC. Its translation is CASSYSSASYNEQFF. The rearrangement links TRBV6-5 to TRBJ2-1; D is unclear. Trimming removed 0 bases at V and 4 bases at J, with 10 bases between. CDR1 and CDR2 (germline): MNHEY, SVGAGI. The CDR3 is 15 amino acids.

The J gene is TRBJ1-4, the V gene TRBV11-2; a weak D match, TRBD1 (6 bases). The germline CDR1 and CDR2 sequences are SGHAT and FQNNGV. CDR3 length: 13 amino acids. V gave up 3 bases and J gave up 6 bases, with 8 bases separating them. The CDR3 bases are TGTGCCAGCAGCTTGACAGGAGATGAAAAACTGTTTTTT. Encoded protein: CASSLTGDEKLFF.

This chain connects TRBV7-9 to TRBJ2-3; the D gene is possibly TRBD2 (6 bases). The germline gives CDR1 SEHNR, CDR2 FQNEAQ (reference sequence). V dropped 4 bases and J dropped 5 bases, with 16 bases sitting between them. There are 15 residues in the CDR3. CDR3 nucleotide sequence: TGTGCCAGCAGCTGGGCGGCGACCGGGGGAGATACGCAGTATTTT. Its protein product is CASSWAATGGDTQYF.